The present entry profiles one T cell receptor beta chain with its context. Its antigen remains undetermined. No much larger clonotype is one base removed from it; base qualities were not supplied. This specimen belongs to a study of CD8 T cells in ankylosing spondylitis (dated by TCRdb to about 2017). Background on the whole study: T cell receptor beta repertoires were profiled in healthy donors and ankylosing spondylitis patients so that disease-linked TCR variants could be found. The full study cohort comprised about 23 ankylosing spondylitis patients and some 110 healthy donors. Peripheral blood was sampled, and synovial fluid was also collected from ankylosing spondylitis patients.

The junction shows trimming of 6 bases on V and 10 bases on J, and the gene matches do not reach 3 bases of it. The CDR3 goes from the cysteine to the phenylalanine over 12 residues. Only the CDR3 DNA stays, 36 bases, in frame from base 1. Results and caveats for the whole study, not just this receptor: The disease-linked clones had a CD8+ phenotype and were found at relatively low frequencies in peripheral blood. A TCR beta motif made up of under ten highly homologous amino acid variants appeared to be characteristic of blood from ankylosing spondylitis patients. The disease-linked clones were reported to be significantly enriched in matched synovial fluid samples from ankylosing spondylitis patients. Some of the motif variants had been reported before in the synovial fluid and blood of reactive arthritis patients, a finding that suggests common disease-initiation mechanisms.

Data came from an Illumina HiSeq 2500. TCR beta libraries were prepared by quantitative 5'-RACE with molecular barcodes. The authors' pipeline ran thus. To identify disease-linked TCR variants, a new computational method was used, one built on a probabilistic model of VDJ rearrangement. TCRdb reran the public reads through fastp at Q25 and MiXCR, keeping productive beta chains. Here each entry gathers all rows of one CDR3 protein and keeps the most common genes and DNA. None of the V and J calls come from the authors' own analysis; TCRdb made them. In this sample the table shows about 300,000 distinct CDR3 sequences, around 21% of which occur a single time. About 4% of the sample is in the top ten clones.

The source is a female donor with ankylosing spondylitis or in good health (not recorded which). Recombination connected TRBV12-3 or TRBV12-4 to TRBJ1-4; TRBD1 aligns with 9 central bases. Sequencing was carried out using blood, either unsorted or a sorted T cell fraction (not recorded which). The CDR3 protein sequence reads: CASSRDRAKLFF. The DNA sequence follows: TGTGCCAGCAGCCGGGACAGGGCAAAACTGTTTTTT.